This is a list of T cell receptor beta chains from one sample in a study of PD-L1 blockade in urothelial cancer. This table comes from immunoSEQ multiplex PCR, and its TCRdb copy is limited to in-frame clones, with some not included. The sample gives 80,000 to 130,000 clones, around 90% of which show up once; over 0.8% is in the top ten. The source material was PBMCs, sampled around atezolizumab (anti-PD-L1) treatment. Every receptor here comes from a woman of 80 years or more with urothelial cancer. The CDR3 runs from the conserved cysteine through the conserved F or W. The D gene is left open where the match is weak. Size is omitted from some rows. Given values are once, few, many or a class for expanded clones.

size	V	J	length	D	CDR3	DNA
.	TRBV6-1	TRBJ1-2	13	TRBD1	CASSGDRVYGYTF	TGTGCCAGCAGTGGGGACAGGGTCTATGGCTACACCTTC
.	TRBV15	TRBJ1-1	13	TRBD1	CATSEGTGRETFF	TGTGCCACCAGCGAAGGGACAGGAAGAGAAACTTTCTTT
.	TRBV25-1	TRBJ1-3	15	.	CASSAGGGSGNTIYF	TGTGCCAGCAGTGCAGGCGGAGGCTCTGGAAACACCATATATTTT
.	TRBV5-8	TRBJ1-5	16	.	CASSLLRQGLDQPQHF	TGTGCCAGCAGCTTGCTTCGGCAGGGGCTAGATCAGCCCCAGCATTTT
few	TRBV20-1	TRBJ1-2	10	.	CSAPAGGYTF	TGCAGTGCTCCGGCGGGGGGCTACACCTTC
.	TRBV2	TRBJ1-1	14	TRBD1	CASSEGQGNTEAFF	TGTGCCAGCAGTGAAGGACAGGGGAACACTGAAGCTTTCTTT
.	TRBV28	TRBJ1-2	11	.	CASKRLYGYTF	TGTGCCAGCAAGAGACTATATGGCTACACCTTC
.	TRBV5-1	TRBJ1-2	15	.	CASSPGTLIGYGYTF	TGCGCCAGCAGCCCCGGGACATTAATAGGCTATGGCTACACCTTC
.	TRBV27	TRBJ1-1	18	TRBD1	CASSPRTGGPSLFTEAFF	TGTGCCAGCAGCCCGCGGACAGGGGGCCCCTCTCTGTTCACTGAAGCTTTCTTT
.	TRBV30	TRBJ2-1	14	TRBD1	CAWTPDRAYNEQFF	TGTGCCTGGACTCCGGACAGGGCCTACAATGAGCAGTTCTTC
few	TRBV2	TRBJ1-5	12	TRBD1	CARTGVHQPQHF	TGTGCCCGGACAGGGGTTCACCAGCCCCAGCATTTT
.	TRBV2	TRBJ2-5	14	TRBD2	CASVASGYQETQYF	TGTGCCAGCGTGGCTAGCGGGTACCAAGAGACCCAGTACTTC
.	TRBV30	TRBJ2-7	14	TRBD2	CAWDVGASGNEQYF	TGTGCCTGGGACGTGGGGGCTAGCGGGAACGAGCAGTACTTC
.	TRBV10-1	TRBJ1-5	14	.	CASSTGTNNQPQHF	TGCGCCAGCAGTACCGGGACAAACAATCAGCCCCAGCATTTT
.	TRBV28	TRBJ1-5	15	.	CASNPPGRINQPQHF	TGTGCCAGCAATCCTCCGGGGAGGATAAATCAGCCCCAGCATTTT
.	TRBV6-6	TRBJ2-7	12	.	CASATGGYEQYF	TGTGCCAGCGCGACAGGCGGCTACGAGCAGTACTTC
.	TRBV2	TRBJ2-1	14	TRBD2	CASTQREGNNEQFF	TGTGCCAGTACTCAGCGGGAGGGAAACAATGAGCAGTTCTTC
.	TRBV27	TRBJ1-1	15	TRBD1	CASSLLGQGGTEAFF	TGTGCCAGCAGTTTATTGGGACAGGGGGGCACTGAAGCTTTCTTT
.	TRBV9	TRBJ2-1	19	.	CASSHPPKMSGPDYNEQFF	TGTGCCAGCAGCCACCCCCCTAAAATGAGCGGGCCGGACTACAATGAGCAGTTCTTC
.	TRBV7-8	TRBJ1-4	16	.	CASSLALGSLNEKLFF	TGTGCCAGCAGCTTAGCCCTGGGCAGTCTGAATGAAAAACTGTTTTTT
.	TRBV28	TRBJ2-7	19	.	CASSFDWAAWNQSSYEQYF	TGTGCCAGCAGTTTTGATTGGGCAGCCTGGAACCAGAGCTCCTACGAGCAGTACTTC
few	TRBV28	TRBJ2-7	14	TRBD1	CASSRTGASYEQYF	TGTGCCAGCAGCCGGACAGGGGCGTCCTACGAGCAGTACTTC
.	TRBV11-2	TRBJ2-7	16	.	CASSPLTGRYTYEQYF	TGTGCCAGCAGCCCACTGACAGGGAGGTACACCTACGAGCAGTACTTC
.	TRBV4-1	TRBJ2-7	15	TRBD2	CASSQAGGPPYEQYF	TGCGCCAGCAGCCAAGCGGGAGGGCCCCCCTACGAGCAGTACTTC
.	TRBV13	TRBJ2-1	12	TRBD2	CASSPGGNEQFF	TGTGCCAGCAGCCCGGGGGGGAATGAGCAGTTCTTC
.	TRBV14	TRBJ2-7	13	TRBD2	CASSQFGGGEQYF	TGTGCCAGCAGCCAATTCGGGGGAGGGGAGCAGTACTTC
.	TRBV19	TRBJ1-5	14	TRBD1	CASSIDRGDQPQHF	TGTGCCAGTAGTATTGACAGGGGGGATCAGCCCCAGCATTTT
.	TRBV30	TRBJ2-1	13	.	CAWSASSVHEQFF	TGTGCCTGGAGTGCCTCTAGCGTACATGAGCAGTTCTTC
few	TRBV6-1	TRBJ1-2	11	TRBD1	CASNRGDGYTF	TGTGCCAGCAACAGGGGCGATGGCTACACCTTC
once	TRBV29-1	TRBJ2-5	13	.	CSVNPNLSSLQYF	TGCAGCGTCAACCCTAACCTTAGTAGTCTCCAGTACTTC
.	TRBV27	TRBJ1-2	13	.	CASSLAGSHGYTF	TGTGCCAGCAGCCTGGCGGGGAGCCATGGCTACACCTTC
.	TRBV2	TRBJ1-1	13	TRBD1	CASTPGQGLAAFF	TGTGCCAGCACGCCGGGACAGGGGCTAGCAGCTTTCTTT
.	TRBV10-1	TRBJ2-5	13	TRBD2	CASSPSGQETQYF	TGCGCCAGCAGTCCTAGCGGCCAAGAGACCCAGTACTTC
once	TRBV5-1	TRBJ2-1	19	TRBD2	CASSLVSYGRVSSYNEQFF	TGCGCCAGCAGCTTGGTATCCTACGGGAGGGTTAGCTCCTACAATGAGCAGTTCTTC
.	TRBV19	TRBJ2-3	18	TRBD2	CASGHGTSGRAGSDTQYF	TGTGCCAGTGGACACGGGACTAGCGGGAGGGCCGGGTCAGATACGCAGTATTTT
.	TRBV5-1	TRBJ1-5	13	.	CASSTYSNQPQHF	TGCGCCAGCAGCACTTATAGCAATCAGCCCCAGCATTTT
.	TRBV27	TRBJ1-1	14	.	CASAPRGGNTEAFF	TGTGCCAGCGCCCCCCGGGGGGGGAACACTGAAGCTTTCTTT
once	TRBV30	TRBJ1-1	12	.	CAWGGGRTEAFF	TGTGCCTGGGGGGGAGGGAGGACTGAAGCTTTCTTT
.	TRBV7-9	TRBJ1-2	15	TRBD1	CASNHGDRGTNGYTF	TGTGCCAGCAACCATGGGGACAGGGGGACTAATGGCTACACCTTC
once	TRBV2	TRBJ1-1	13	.	CASSEVGSGEAFF	TGTGCCAGCAGTGAAGTGGGCAGCGGCGAAGCTTTCTTT